This T cell receptor beta chain comes out of a study of cytomegalovirus exposure and HLA in healthy donors. Points from the study as a whole: A later analysis, which compared TCR beta chains of equal frequency, found the HLA-associated ones more clonally expanded.

Remarks on this clone: Its antigen is not identified.

J lost 7 bases, V lost 1 base, and 11 bases had no gene match. CDR3 length equals 17 residues. Germline CDR1 and CDR2: MDHEN and SYDVKM. The PCR made use of 60 Vbeta and 13 Jbeta primers. Some clones are missing from TCRdb's copy, which holds only in-frame ones; the method was immunoSEQ multiplex PCR. The sample carries about 200,000 clones, roughly an eighth recorded once. Sequenced sample: PBMCs. The chain carries TRBV28 and TRBJ2-1; 9 bases match TRBD2. The sequence came from a man between 50 and 59 years old in good health and CMV-seropositive. The CDR3 sequence: CASSLYIGGGAANEQFF. The CDR3 DNA reads as TGTGCCAGCAGTTTATATATCGGCGGGGGGGCGGCTAATGAGCAGTTCTTC.